The T cell receptor beta chain described here comes from a study of cytomegalovirus exposure and HLA in healthy donors. The PCR had 60 Vbeta and 13 Jbeta primers. The assay was immunoSEQ multiplex PCR, and TCRdb's table has in-frame clones only and misses some. The sample has 200,000 or so clones, approximately 80% seen once. Germline CDR1 and CDR2: SGHRS and YFSETQ. The CDR3 sequence is 16 residues long. With V trimmed by 4 bases and J by 4 bases, 6 bases remained unmatched. The TCR originated in a girl aged 2-15 years in good health and CMV-seronegative. The chain carries TRBV5-1 and TRBJ2-2, with TRBD1 matching 11 bases. The sample was PBMCs. DNA of the CDR3: TGCGCCAGCAGCCCGTACGGGACAGGGGGCACCGGGGAGCTGTTTTTT. Its translation: CASSPYGTGGTGELFF.